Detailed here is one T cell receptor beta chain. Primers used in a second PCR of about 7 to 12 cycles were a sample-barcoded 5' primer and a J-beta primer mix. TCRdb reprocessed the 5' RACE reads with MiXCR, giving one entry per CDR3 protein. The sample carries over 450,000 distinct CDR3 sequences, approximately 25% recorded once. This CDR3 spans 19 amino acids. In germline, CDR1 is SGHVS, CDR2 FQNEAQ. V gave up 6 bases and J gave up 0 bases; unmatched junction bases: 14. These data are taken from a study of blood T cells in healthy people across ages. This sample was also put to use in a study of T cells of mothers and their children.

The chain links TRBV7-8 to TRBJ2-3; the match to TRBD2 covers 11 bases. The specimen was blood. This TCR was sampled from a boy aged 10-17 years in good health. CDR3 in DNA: TGTGCCAGCAGAAAACGCGCTAGCGGGGGGTCAGCTAGCACAGATACGCAGTATTTT. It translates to CASRKRASGGSASTDTQYF. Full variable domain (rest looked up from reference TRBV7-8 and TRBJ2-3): GAGVSQSPRYKVAKRGQDVALRCDPISGHVSLFWYQQALGQGPEFLTYFQNEAQLDKSGLPSDRFFAERPEGSVSTLKIQRTQQEDSAVYLCASRKRASGGSASTDTQYFGPGTRLTVL.